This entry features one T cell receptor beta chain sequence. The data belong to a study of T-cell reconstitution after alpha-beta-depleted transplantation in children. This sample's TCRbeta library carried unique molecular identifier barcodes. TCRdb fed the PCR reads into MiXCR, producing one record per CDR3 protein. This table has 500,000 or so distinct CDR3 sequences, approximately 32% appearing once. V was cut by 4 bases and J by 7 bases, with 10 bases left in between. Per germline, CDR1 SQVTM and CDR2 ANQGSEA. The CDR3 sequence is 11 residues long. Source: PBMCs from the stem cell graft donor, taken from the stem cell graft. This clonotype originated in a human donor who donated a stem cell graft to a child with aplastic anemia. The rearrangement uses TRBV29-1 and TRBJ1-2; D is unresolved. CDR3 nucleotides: TGCAGCGTTGGTCACATGGGTGGCTACACCTTC. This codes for CSVGHMGGYTF. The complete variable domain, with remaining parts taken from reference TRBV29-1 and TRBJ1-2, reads SAVISQKPSRDICQRGTSLTIQCQVDSQVTMMFWYRQQPGQSLTLIATANQGSEATYESGFVIDKFPISRPNLTFSTLTVSNMSPEDSSIYLCSVGHMGGYTFGSGTRLTVV.